The 30 T cell receptor beta chains listed next were all sequenced from one sample in a study of blood T cell repertoires in COVID-19. Using immunoSEQ multiplex PCR, the repertoire was profiled, and TCRdb retains in-frame clones only, with some absent. The sample holds about 220,000 clones, roughly nine tenths seen once. Material for sequencing was PBMCs or T cells enriched from blood (not recorded which). The receptors were gathered from a woman between 18 and 29 years old in a cohort exposed to, infected with or recovered from COVID-19 (not recorded which).

The genes are TRBV7-2 and TRBJ1-5, with unresolved D. CDR3 length: 16 residues. Per germline, CDR1 SGHTA and CDR2 FQGNSA. Between the trimmed V and J ends, which lost 1 base and 1 base, there was a span of 11 bases. The CDR3 protein is CASSLGWRGSNQPQHF. As DNA, the CDR3 is TGTGCCAGCAGCTTAGGGTGGAGAGGGAGCAATCAGCCCCAGCATTTT.

The chain employs TRBV3-1 (or the pseudogene TRBV3-2) and TRBJ1-1; tentative D call: TRBD1 (6 bases). Trimming cost V 0 bases and J 4 bases, with 12 bases left between them. CDR1 and CDR2 (germline): LGHDT, YNNKEL (reference sequence). The CDR3 spans 15 residues. The chain's CDR3 is CASSQDWSGATEAFF. CDR3 sequence (DNA): TGTGCCAGCAGCCAAGATTGGTCAGGGGCCACTGAAGCTTTCTTT.

This rearrangement joins TRBV6-5 to TRBJ1-5; 7 nucleotides line up with TRBD1. Per germline, CDR1 MNHEY and CDR2 SVGAGI. The junction had 4 bases not matched to a gene; V was cut back by 5 bases and J by 0 bases. The CDR3 covers 15 residues. This CDR3 is CASSNGQDSNQPQHF. The CDR3 DNA reads TGTGCCAGCAGTAACGGACAGGATAGCAATCAGCCCCAGCATTTT.

This clone has only one observation. CDR3: CSVVTEGLTGETQYF. The DNA for the CDR3 is TGCAGCGTTGTCACTGAGGGCCTAACGGGAGAGACCCAGTACTTC. J is TRBJ2-5 and V is TRBV29-1, with D perhaps TRBD2 (5 bases). CDR1 and CDR2 (germline): SQVTM, ANQGSEA. V gave up 4 bases and J gave up 4 bases, with 19 bases separating them. The CDR3 has 15 amino acids.

The J gene is TRBJ1-5, the V gene TRBV30, with a possible D match to TRBD1 (5 bases). The CDR3 has 16 amino acids. CDR1 and CDR2 (germline): GTSNPN, SVGIG (reference sequence). Trimming removed 0 bases at V and 6 bases at J, with 18 bases between. The CDR3 coding sequence is TGTGCCTGGAGTGTAAGTGGAGGGTGGGGGTCTCAGCCCCAGCATTTT. It encodes CAWSVSGGWGSQPQHF.

This chain links TRBV5-1 with TRBJ2-7; 7 bases agree with TRBD1. The CDR3 is 17 residues long. V gave up 0 bases and J gave up 1 base; unmatched junction bases: 10. Germline-derived CDR1 and CDR2 are SGHRS and YFSETQ. The CDR3 DNA is TGCGCCAGCAGCTTGGTCCCTACAGGGGCTGGGTCCTACGAGCAGTACTTC. This gives the protein CASSLVPTGAGSYEQYF.

The table lists this clone with a count of one. The chain uses TRBV6-6 and TRBJ1-2; D is perhaps TRBD1 (6 bases). Looked up from germline, CDR1 is MNHNY and CDR2 is SVGAGI (reference sequence). The CDR3 covers 17 residues. Trimming removed 5 bases at V and 7 bases at J, with 26 bases between. CDR3 in amino acids: CASSHPGGGHGAFGYTF. In DNA, the CDR3 is TGTGCCAGCAGTCACCCCGGGGGGGGGCACGGGGCTTTTGGCTACACCTTC.

The chain joins TRBV7-9 to TRBJ1-1; 8 bases align to TRBD1. Trimming cost V 8 bases and J 6 bases; bases outside gene matches: 5. From germline, CDR1 is SEHNR and CDR2 FQNEAQ (reference sequence). This CDR3 has 12 amino acids. CDR3 loop: CASSDRGSEAFF. The CDR3 DNA follows: TGTGCCAGCTCTGACAGGGGCTCTGAAGCTTTCTTT.

The V call is TRBV7-9, the J call TRBJ1-2; D might be TRBD1 (6 bases). V was trimmed by 5 bases and J by 6 bases, leaving 13 bases between them. This CDR3 has 13 amino acids. Germline V gene lookup returns CDR1 SEHNR and CDR2 FQNEAQ (reference sequence). DNA for the CDR3: TGTGCCAGCAGCCCCTGGGACAAGCATGGCTACACCTTC. Translating gives CASSPWDKHGYTF.

This chain connects TRBV7-9 to TRBJ1-1, with D perhaps matching TRBD1 (6 bases). V shed 1 base and J shed 0 bases, with 9 bases lying between them. Germline V gives CDR1 SEHNR, CDR2 FQNEAQ (reference sequence). The CDR3 contains 15 residues. CDR3 amino acids: CASSLGTGMNTEAFF. In nucleotides, the CDR3 is TGTGCCAGCAGCTTAGGAACAGGGATGAACACTGAAGCTTTCTTT.

This rearrangement joins TRBV5-5 to TRBJ1-4; no firm D call. V dropped 4 bases and J dropped 2 bases, with 6 bases sitting between them. Germline V gene sequence: CDR1 SGHKS, CDR2 YYEKEE (reference sequence). There are 13 residues in the CDR3. The CDR3 reads CASSQATNEKLFF. In nucleotides, the CDR3 is TGTGCCAGCAGCCAGGCGACTAATGAAAAACTGTTTTTT.

This rearrangement joins TRBV7-8 to TRBJ1-1; D is ambiguous. Germline CDR1 is SGHVS and CDR2 is FQNEAQ. CDR3 length: 14 residues. Between the trimmed V and J ends, which lost 5 bases and 0 bases, there was a span of 10 bases. CDR3 coding DNA: TGTGCCAGCAGCATAGATAGAATGAACACTGAAGCTTTCTTT. Its translation: CASSIDRMNTEAFF.

V gene TRBV21-1 combines with J gene TRBJ1-5; the D segment call TRBD1 is taken from the table without a DNA check. TRBV21-1 is noted as a pseudogene. CDR3 length equals 14 residues. For the CDR3, the DNA is TGTGCCAGCAGCAAACGTCACAGGGAACAGCCCCAGCATTTT. This sequence encodes CASSKRHREQPQHF.

The rearrangement links TRBV2 to TRBJ2-3; TRBD1 matches at 8 bases. V lost 6 bases, J lost 6 bases, and 2 bases stayed unmatched. Germline CDR1 and CDR2: SNHLY and FYNNEI. There are 12 residues in the CDR3. CDR3 sequence reads: CASRDRADTQYF. The CDR3 DNA sequence: TGTGCCAGCAGGGACAGGGCTGATACGCAGTATTTT.

This clone turned up a few times. Within the sample, other DNA sequences also encode this same CDR3. This chain uses TRBV2 with TRBJ2-7; a weak D match, TRBD2 (5 bases). Germline CDR1 reads SNHLY; CDR2 reads FYNNEI. The V end lost 4 bases, the J end lost 6 bases, and 7 bases lay between the germline ends. The CDR3 extends over 11 amino acids. The DNA of the CDR3 is TGTGCCAGCAGTGGTGAGGGCGAGCAGTACTTC. Translated: CASSGEGEQYF.

The chain uses TRBV5-6 and TRBJ2-1; 9 nucleotides line up with TRBD2. The CDR3 is made up of 16 amino acids. Germline loops: CDR1 SGHDT, CDR2 YYEEEE. V dropped 4 bases and J dropped 8; count of bases not matched to a gene: 13. The CDR3 DNA sequence: TGTGCCAGCAGCCGCGGTCTAAGCGGGAGGCGGTATGAGCAGTTCTTC. Its protein is CASSRGLSGRRYEQFF.

This clone was detected only once. The genes are TRBV29-1 and TRBJ2-1; 7 bases agree with TRBD2. This CDR3 has 14 residues. Germline CDR1 reads SQVTM; CDR2 reads ANQGSEA. J gave up 0 bases and V 4 bases, and 3 bases lay outside the gene matches. DNA for the CDR3: TGCAGCGTTGTGGGCGGGAGCTCCTACAATGAGCAGTTCTTC. This encodes CSVVGGSSYNEQFF.

This chain uses TRBV4-1 with TRBJ1-5; no clear D gene. The CDR3 loop spans 15 amino acids. V was shortened by 3 bases and J by 6 bases, with 15 bases between the two germline ends. Germline CDR1 MGHRA, CDR2 YSYEKL. Written as DNA, the CDR3 is TGCGCCAGCAGCCAGGCTCTGATAGGCGGTCAGCCCCAGCATTTT. Translation gives CASSQALIGGQPQHF.

The chain uses TRBV3-1 (or the pseudogene TRBV3-2) and TRBJ1-6; no reliable D call. The V end lost 3 bases, the J end lost 3 bases, and 9 bases lay between the germline ends. Germline V lookup: CDR1 LGHDT, CDR2 YNNKEL (reference sequence). This CDR3 has 15 residues. The CDR3 here is CASSQLGFYNSPLHF. The CDR3 nucleotides read TGTGCCAGCAGCCAGCTAGGTTTCTATAATTCACCCCTCCACTTT.

This clone was counted between two and nine times. The chain links TRBV29-1 to TRBJ2-3, with a possible D match to TRBD2 (7 bases). The CDR3 contains 17 residues. V lost 4 bases, J lost 5 bases, and 25 bases lay in between. Germline V CDR1 and CDR2: SQVTM, ANQGSEA. The CDR3 region is CSVGRTKGEGLGDTQYF. The CDR3 nucleotides read TGCAGCGTTGGACGGACAAAGGGGGAGGGCCTCGGAGATACGCAGTATTTT.

This clone showed up just once. V and J are TRBV21-1 and TRBJ2-1; TRBD1 is the table's D call and was not checked against the DNA. TRBV21-1 has pseudogene status. CDR3 length: 17 amino acids. The CDR3 bases are TGTGCCAGCAGCAAAGAGGGGACGCAGGGGGCGCGGAATGAGCAGTTCTTC. Translated, it gives CASSKEGTQGARNEQFF.

The chain carries TRBV6-5 and TRBJ1-2; 8 positions agree with TRBD1. The trim removed 1 base at V and 1 base at J, leaving 5 bases unmatched. This CDR3 comprises 16 residues. Germline V CDR1 and CDR2: MNHEY, SVGAGI. The CDR3 loop reads CASSYWTGQGNYGYTF. The CDR3 nucleotides are TGTGCCAGCAGTTACTGGACAGGGCAGGGTAACTATGGCTACACCTTC.

This clone came up once. J is TRBJ1-1 and V is TRBV9, with 7 bases aligning to TRBD1. This CDR3 comprises 16 residues. V lost 2 bases, J lost 1 base, and 8 bases stayed unmatched. The V gene's germline CDR1 is SGDLS and CDR2 YYNGEE. The CDR3 here is CASSVLQGSSNTEAFF. The CDR3 DNA is TGTGCCAGCAGCGTGTTACAGGGGTCCTCGAACACTGAAGCTTTCTTT.

The chain combines TRBV27 with TRBJ1-5; 7 positions agree with TRBD1. V was pared by 5 bases and J by 5 bases, with 9 bases of the junction left unmatched. Germline V gives CDR1 MNHEY, CDR2 SMNVEV (reference sequence). CDR3 length: 15 amino acids. As DNA, the CDR3 is TGTGCCAGCAGTCTACTTTCACAGGGGCATCAGCCCCAGCATTTT. Its translation: CASSLLSQGHQPQHF.

This chain uses TRBV18 with TRBJ2-3; D possibly corresponds to TRBD1 (6 bases). CDR1 KGHSH and CDR2 LQKENI come from the germline V gene. CDR3 length: 18 residues. Trimming removed 10 bases from V and 1 base from J, with 27 bases in between. CDR3 amino acids: CATSTQLTGPGGTDTQYF. The CDR3 DNA sequence: TGTGCCACCAGTACCCAACTAACAGGGCCGGGTGGCACAGATACGCAGTATTTT.

The chain links TRBV11-2 to TRBJ1-5, with D maybe TRBD1 (5 bases). The V end lost 1 base, the J end lost 3 bases, and 10 bases lay between the germline ends. Looked up from germline, CDR1 is SGHAT and CDR2 is FQNNGV. The CDR3 is made up of 15 amino acids. DNA for the CDR3: TGTGCCAGCAGCTTAGGGCAGGGCTACAATCAGCCCCAGCATTTT. It yields the protein CASSLGQGYNQPQHF.

The gene calls are TRBV2 and TRBJ1-1; TRBD1 is a possible D gene (5 bases). From germline, CDR1 is SNHLY and CDR2 FYNNEI. Trimming removed 7 bases from V and 3 bases from J, with 12 bases in between. The CDR3 is 13 residues long. The CDR3 loop is CASKDITDTEAFF. CDR3 nucleotide sequence: TGTGCCAGCAAGGACATAACGGACACTGAAGCTTTCTTT.

The CDR3 nucleotides read TGTGCCAGCAGCCCCCTAATACGGTGGCCCCAGCATTTT. It codes for CASSPLIRWPQHF. The V and J genes are TRBV5-8 and TRBJ1-5, with D hard to call. The ends were cut back, 4 bases at V and 9 bases at J, with 14 bases in the middle. The CDR3 covers 13 residues. The germline CDR1 and CDR2 sequences are SGHTS and YDEGEE.

DNA of the CDR3: TGTGCCAGTAGTATTACCAGGGGGCGTGAAAAACTGTTTTTT. It translates to CASSITRGREKLFF. The chain couples TRBV19 to TRBJ1-4, with 8 nucleotides matching TRBD1. This CDR3 spans 14 amino acids. Germline V lookup: CDR1 LNHDA, CDR2 SQIVND (reference sequence). V lost 3 bases and J lost 7; bases outside the gene matches: 4.

The J gene is TRBJ2-1, the V gene TRBV7-9; D might be TRBD2 (7 bases). Trimming pared 2 bases from V and 3 bases from J, leaving 11 bases between. This CDR3 spans 15 amino acids. CDR1 is SEHNR and CDR2 is FQNEAQ in the germline V gene (reference sequence). Written as DNA, the CDR3 is TGTGCCAGCAGCTTAAGCGGGACAAACTACAATGAGCAGTTCTTC. It encodes CASSLSGTNYNEQFF.